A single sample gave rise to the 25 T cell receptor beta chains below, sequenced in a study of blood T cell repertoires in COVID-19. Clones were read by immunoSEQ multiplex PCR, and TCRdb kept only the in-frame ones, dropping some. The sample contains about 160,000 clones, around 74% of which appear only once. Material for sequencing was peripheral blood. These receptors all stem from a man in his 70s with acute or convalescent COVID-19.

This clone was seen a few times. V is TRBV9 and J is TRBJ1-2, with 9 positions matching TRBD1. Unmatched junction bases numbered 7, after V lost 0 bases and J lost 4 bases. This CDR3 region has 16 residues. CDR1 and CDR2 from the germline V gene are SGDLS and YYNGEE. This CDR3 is CASSVGGTGLTYGYTF. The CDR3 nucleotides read TGTGCCAGCAGCGTAGGGGGGACAGGGCTCACCTATGGCTACACCTTC.

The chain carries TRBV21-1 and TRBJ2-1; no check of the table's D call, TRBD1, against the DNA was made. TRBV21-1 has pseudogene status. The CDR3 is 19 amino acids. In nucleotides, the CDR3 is TGTGCCAGCAGCAAAGGAGGGGGCAACAGGTCAACCGGGGACAATGAGCAGTTCTTC. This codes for CASSKGGGNRSTGDNEQFF.

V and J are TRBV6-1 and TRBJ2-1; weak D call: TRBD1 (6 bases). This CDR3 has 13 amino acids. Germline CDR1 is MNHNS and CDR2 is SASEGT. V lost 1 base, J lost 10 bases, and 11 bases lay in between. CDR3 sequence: CASSEGGGFEQFF. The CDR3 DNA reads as TGTGCCAGCAGTGAAGGAGGGGGTTTCGAGCAGTTCTTC.

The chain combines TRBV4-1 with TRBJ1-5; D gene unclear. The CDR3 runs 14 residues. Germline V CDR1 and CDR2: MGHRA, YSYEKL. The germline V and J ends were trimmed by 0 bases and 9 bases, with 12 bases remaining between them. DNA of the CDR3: TGCGCCAGCAGCCAAGAGGGCAGCCCGTCGCCCCAGCATTTT. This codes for CASSQEGSPSPQHF.

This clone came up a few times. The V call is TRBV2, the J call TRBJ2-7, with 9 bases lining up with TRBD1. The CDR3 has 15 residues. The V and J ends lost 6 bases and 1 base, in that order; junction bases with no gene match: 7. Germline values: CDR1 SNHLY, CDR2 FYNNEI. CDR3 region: CASRAGTGLSYEQYF. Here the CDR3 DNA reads TGTGCCAGCAGGGCCGGGACAGGGCTATCCTACGAGCAGTACTTC.

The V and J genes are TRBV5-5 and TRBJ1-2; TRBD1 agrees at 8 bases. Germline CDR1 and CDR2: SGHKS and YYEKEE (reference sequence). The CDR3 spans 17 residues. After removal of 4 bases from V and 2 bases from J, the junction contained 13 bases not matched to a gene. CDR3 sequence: CASSLSTGDRRNYGYTF. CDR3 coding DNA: TGTGCCAGCAGCCTGTCGACGGGGGACAGGAGGAACTATGGCTACACCTTC.

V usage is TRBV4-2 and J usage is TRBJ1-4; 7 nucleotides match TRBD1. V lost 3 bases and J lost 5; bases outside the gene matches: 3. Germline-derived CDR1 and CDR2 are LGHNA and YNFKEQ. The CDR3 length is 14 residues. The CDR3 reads CASSQTGTNEKLFF. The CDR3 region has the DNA TGTGCCAGCAGCCAGACAGGGACGAATGAAAAACTGTTTTTT.

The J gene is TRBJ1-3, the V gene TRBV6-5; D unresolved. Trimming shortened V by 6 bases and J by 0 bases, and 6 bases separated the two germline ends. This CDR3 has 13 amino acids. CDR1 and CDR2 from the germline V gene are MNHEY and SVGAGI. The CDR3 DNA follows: TGTGCCAGCAGACGGAGCTCTGGAAACACCATATATTTT. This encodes CASRRSSGNTIYF.

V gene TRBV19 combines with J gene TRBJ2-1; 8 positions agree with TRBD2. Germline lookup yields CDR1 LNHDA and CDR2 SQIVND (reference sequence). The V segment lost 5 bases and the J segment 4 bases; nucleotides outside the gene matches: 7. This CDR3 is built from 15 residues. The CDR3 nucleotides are TGTGCCAGTAGTCCCGGGACTAGTATTTACAATGAGCAGTTCTTC. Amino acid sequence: CASSPGTSIYNEQFF.

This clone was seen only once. The CDR3 DNA reads TGTGCCACCAGTGATATGACAGAGTCATATGGCTACACCTTC. This encodes CATSDMTESYGYTF. The chain links TRBV24-1 to TRBJ1-2, with D possibly matching TRBD1 (5 bases). The CDR3 spans 14 residues. V dropped 3 bases and J dropped 5 bases, with 12 bases sitting between them. The germline gives CDR1 KGHDR, CDR2 SFDVKD.

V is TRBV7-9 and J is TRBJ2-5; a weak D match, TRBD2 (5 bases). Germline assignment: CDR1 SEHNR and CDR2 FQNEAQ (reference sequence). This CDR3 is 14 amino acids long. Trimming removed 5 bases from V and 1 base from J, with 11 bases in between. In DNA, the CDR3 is TGTGCCAGCAGCCTCGGGGAATTCCAAGAGACCCAGTACTTC. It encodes CASSLGEFQETQYF.

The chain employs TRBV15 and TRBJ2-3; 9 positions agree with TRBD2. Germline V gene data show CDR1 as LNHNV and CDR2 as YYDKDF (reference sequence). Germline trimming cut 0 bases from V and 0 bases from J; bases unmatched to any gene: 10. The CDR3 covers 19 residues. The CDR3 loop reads CATSRDSGLAGSSTDTQYF. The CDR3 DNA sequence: TGTGCCACCAGCAGAGATAGTGGGCTAGCGGGATCTAGCACAGATACGCAGTATTTT.

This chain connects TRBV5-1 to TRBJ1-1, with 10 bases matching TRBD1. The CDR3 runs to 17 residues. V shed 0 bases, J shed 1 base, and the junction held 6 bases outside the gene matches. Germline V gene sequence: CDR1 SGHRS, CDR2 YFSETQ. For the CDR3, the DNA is TGCGCCAGCAGCTTGGATGGGACAGGGGCCCCGAACACTGAAGCTTTCTTT. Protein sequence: CASSLDGTGAPNTEAFF.

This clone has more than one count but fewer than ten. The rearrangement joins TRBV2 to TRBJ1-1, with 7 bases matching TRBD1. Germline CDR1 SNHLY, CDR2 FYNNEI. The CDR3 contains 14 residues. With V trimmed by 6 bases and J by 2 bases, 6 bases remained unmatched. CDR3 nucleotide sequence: TGTGCCAGCAGGGGATGGACAGGAAACACTGAAGCTTTCTTT. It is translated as CASRGWTGNTEAFF. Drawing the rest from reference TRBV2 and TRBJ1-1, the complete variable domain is EPEVTQTPSHQVTQMGQEVILRCVPISNHLYFYWYRQILGQKVEFLVSFYNNEISEKSEIFDDQFSVERPDGSNFTLKIRSTKLEDSAMYFCASRGWTGNTEAFFGQGTRLTVV.

CDR3 sequence: CASSGSDNSYEQYF. CDR3 in DNA: TGTGCCAGTTCTGGCTCGGACAACTCCTACGAGCAGTACTTC. This chain links TRBV19 with TRBJ2-7; D might be TRBD1 (5 bases). CDR3 size: 14 residues. Trimming shortened V by 8 bases and J by 0 bases, and 14 bases separated the two germline ends. Germline V lookup: CDR1 LNHDA, CDR2 SQIVND (reference sequence).

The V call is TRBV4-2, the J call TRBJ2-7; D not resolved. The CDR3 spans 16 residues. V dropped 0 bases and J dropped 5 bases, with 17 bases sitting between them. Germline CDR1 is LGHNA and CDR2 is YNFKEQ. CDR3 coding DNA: TGTGCCAGCAGCCAAGATCTGCAGGTTCGTTCCCACGAGCAGTACTTC. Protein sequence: CASSQDLQVRSHEQYF.

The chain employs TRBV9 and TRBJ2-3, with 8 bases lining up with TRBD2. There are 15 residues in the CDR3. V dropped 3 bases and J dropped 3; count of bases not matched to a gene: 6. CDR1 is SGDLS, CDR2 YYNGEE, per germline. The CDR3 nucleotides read TGTGCCAGCAGCGAGAGCGGGAGCAGGACAGATACGCAGTATTTT. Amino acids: CASSESGSRTDTQYF.

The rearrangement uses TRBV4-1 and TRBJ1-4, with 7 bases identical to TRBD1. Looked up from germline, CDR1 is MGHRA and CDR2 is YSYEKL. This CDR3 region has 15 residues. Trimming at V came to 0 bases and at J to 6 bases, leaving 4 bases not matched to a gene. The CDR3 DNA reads TGCGCCAGCAGCCAAGATGGGCAGGGGGATGAAAAACTGTTTTTT. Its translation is CASSQDGQGDEKLFF.

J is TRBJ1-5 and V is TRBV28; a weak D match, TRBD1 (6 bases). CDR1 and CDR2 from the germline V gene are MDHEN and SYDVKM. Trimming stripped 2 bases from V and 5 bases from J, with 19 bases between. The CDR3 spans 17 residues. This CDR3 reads CASSLTGGAWIDQPQHF. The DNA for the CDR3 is TGTGCCAGCAGTTTAACGGGGGGCGCTTGGATTGATCAGCCCCAGCATTTT.

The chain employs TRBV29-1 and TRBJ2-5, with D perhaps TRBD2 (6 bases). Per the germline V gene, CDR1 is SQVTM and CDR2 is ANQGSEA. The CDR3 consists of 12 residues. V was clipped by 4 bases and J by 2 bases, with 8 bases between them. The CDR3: CSVGLAQETQYF. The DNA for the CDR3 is TGCAGCGTTGGTCTAGCGCAAGAGACCCAGTACTTC.

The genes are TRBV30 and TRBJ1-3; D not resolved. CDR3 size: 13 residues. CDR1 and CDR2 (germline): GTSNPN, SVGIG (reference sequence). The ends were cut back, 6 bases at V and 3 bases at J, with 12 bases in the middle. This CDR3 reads CACPLRGGNTIYF. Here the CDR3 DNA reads TGTGCCTGCCCCCTCCGGGGTGGAAACACCATATATTTT.

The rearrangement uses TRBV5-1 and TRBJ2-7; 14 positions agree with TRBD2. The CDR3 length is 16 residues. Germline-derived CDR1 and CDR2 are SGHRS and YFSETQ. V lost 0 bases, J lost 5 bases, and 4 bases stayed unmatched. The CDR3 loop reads CASSLGTSGGIHEQYF. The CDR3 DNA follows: TGCGCCAGCAGCTTGGGGACTAGCGGGGGGATCCACGAGCAGTACTTC.

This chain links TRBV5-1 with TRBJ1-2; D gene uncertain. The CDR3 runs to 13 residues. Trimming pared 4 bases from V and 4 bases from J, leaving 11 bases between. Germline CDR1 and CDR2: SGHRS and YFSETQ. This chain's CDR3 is CASSPGIGYGYTF. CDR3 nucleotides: TGCGCCAGCAGCCCGGGGATCGGCTATGGCTACACCTTC.

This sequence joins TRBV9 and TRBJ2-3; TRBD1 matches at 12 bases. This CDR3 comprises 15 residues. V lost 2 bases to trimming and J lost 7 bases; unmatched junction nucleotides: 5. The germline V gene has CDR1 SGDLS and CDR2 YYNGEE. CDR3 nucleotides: TGTGCCAGCAGCGTCACGGGACAGGGGGCGAATACGCAGTATTTT. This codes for CASSVTGQGANTQYF.

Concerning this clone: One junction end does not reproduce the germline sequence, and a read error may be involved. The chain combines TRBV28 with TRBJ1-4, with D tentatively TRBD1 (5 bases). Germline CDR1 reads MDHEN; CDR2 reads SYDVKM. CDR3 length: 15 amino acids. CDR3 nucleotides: TGTGCCAGCAGTTTATCGCAACCAAGGGGCGAAACACTGTTTTTT. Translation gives CASSLSQPRGETLFF.